One sample yielded the 27 T cell receptor beta chains listed below, sequenced in a study of patients and donors after allogeneic stem cell transplantation. TCRdb itself ran the RT-PCR reads through MiXCR, one entry per CDR3 protein. The data contain 400,000 to 450,000 distinct CDR3 sequences, roughly 17% of them singletons. The sequenced sample was blood, either unsorted or a sorted T cell fraction (not recorded which). The receptors stem from a human donor who was either an allogeneic HSCT recipient or a stem cell or donor lymphocyte infusion donor (not recorded which). It is not recorded whose cells these are; they may come from a transplant donor.

The chain recombines TRBV24-1 with TRBJ1-1; D is perhaps TRBD1 (6 bases). Trimming removed 2 bases from V and 4 bases from J, with 16 bases in between. The CDR3 contains 16 residues. Germline V gives CDR1 KGHDR, CDR2 SFDVKD. As DNA, the CDR3 is TGTGCCACCAGTGATTCAGACAGGACCGTGAGCACTGAAGCTTTCTTT. Its protein is CATSDSDRTVSTEAFF.

This clonotype showed up just a few times. V and J are TRBV6-1 and TRBJ1-2, with 7 bases aligning to TRBD1. CDR1 is MNHNS, CDR2 SASEGT, per germline. The CDR3 runs to 14 residues. V lost 6 bases to trimming and J lost 2 bases; unmatched junction nucleotides: 6. The CDR3: CASRPDRANYGYTF. For the CDR3, the DNA is TGTGCCAGCAGACCCGACAGGGCGAACTATGGCTACACCTTC.

This clonotype was seen a few times. The chain combines TRBV7-9 with TRBJ1-1; 9 bases agree with TRBD1. The germline V gene encodes CDR1 SEHNR and CDR2 FQNEAQ (reference sequence). The CDR3 covers 16 residues. The junction had 8 bases not matched to a gene; V was cut back by 1 base and J by 5 bases. This CDR3 reads CASSLGGQGIGTEAFF. The CDR3 nucleotides are TGTGCCAGCAGCTTAGGGGGACAGGGAATTGGGACTGAAGCTTTCTTT. Supplemented by reference TRBV7-9 and TRBJ1-1, the full variable domain reads DTGVSQNPRHKITKRGQNVTFRCDPISEHNRLYWYRQTLGQGPEFLTYFQNEAQLEKSRLLSDRFSAERPKGSFSTLEIQRTEQGDSAMYLCASSLGGQGIGTEAFFGQGTRLTVV.

This clonotype was detected a few times. The CDR3 coding sequence is TGTGCCAGTAGTATGTACGGAACTAACTATGGCTACACCTTC. Translated, it gives CASSMYGTNYGYTF. V usage is TRBV19 and J usage is TRBJ1-2, with D unclear. Deletions cut 3 bases from V and 0 bases from J, with 8 bases between. Germline CDR1 and CDR2: LNHDA and SQIVND (reference sequence). The CDR3 length is 14 residues.

The chain recombines TRBV4-1 with TRBJ2-3; tentatively, D is TRBD1 or TRBD2 (5 bases each). Germline-derived CDR1 and CDR2 are MGHRA and YSYEKL. The CDR3 spans 17 residues. Trimming stripped 4 bases from V and 4 bases from J, with 21 bases between. CDR3 sequence: CASSRRRIGAGADTQYF. The DNA of the CDR3 is TGCGCCAGCAGCCGGCGTCGTATTGGGGCGGGTGCAGATACGCAGTATTTT.

The J gene is TRBJ2-7, the V gene TRBV2; tentatively, D is TRBD1 (5 bases). The germline V gene encodes CDR1 SNHLY and CDR2 FYNNEI. The ends were cut back, 6 bases at V and 3 bases at J, with 9 bases in the middle. The CDR3 contains 12 residues. The CDR3 sequence is CASRKTDYEQYF. CDR3 nucleotide sequence: TGTGCCAGCAGGAAGACAGACTACGAGCAGTACTTC.

This clonotype came up a few times. The DNA for the CDR3 is TGCAGTGCTAGACGCGGGCCTTATGGCTACACCTTC. It encodes CSARRGPYGYTF. The rearrangement joins TRBV20-1 to TRBJ1-2; no definite D call. Germline lookup yields CDR1 DFQATT and CDR2 SNEGSKA (reference sequence). Trimming removed 2 bases from V and 5 bases from J, with 9 bases in between. This CDR3 spans 12 amino acids.

This clonotype was counted a few times. This sequence joins TRBV4-2 and TRBJ1-5; the D is unclear. The CDR3 contains 14 residues. Between the trimmed V and J ends, which lost 1 base and 8 bases, there was a span of 12 bases. Germline loops: CDR1 LGHNA, CDR2 YNFKEQ. The CDR3 region is CASSQGQSVEPQHF. The CDR3 region has the DNA TGTGCCAGCAGCCAAGGTCAATCCGTGGAGCCCCAGCATTTT.

This clonotype was seen only a few times. CDR3 coding DNA: TGTGCCAGCAGCGTTGGACACCAGAACACTGAAGCTTTCTTT. This encodes CASSVGHQNTEAFF. The chain is built from TRBV7-8 and TRBJ1-1; possible D gene TRBD1, 5 bases. The CDR3 covers 14 residues. Germline V lookup: CDR1 SGHVS, CDR2 FQNEAQ. V lost 5 bases, J lost 1 base, and 11 bases lay in between.

This chain connects TRBV20-1 to TRBJ1-6; D might be TRBD1 (6 bases). Trimming removed 7 bases from V and 10 bases from J, with 17 bases in between. Germline V gene sequence: CDR1 DFQATT, CDR2 SNEGSKA (reference sequence). The length of the CDR3 is 13 residues. CDR3 residues: CSVYRGPSSPLHF. The CDR3 coding sequence is TGCAGTGTCTACCGGGGGCCGTCATCACCCCTCCACTTT.

The chain employs TRBV4-1 and TRBJ1-5; D remains unclear. Trimming shortened V by 4 bases and J by 1 base, and 11 bases separated the two germline ends. The CDR3 length is 15 residues. Germline CDR1 MGHRA, CDR2 YSYEKL. CDR3 loop: CASSRREGSNQPQHF. The CDR3 DNA reads as TGCGCCAGCAGCCGTAGGGAAGGGAGCAATCAGCCCCAGCATTTT.

The sample holds a few counts of this clonotype. The chain is built from TRBV18 and TRBJ1-2, with no clear D. Germline V gene sequence: CDR1 KGHSH, CDR2 LQKENI. Trimming stripped 2 bases from V and 1 base from J, with 14 bases between. This CDR3 is built from 16 residues. The CDR3 region is CASSPTLRSFNYGYTF. As DNA, the CDR3 is TGTGCCAGCTCACCAACTCTAAGATCCTTTAACTATGGCTACACCTTC.

The V and J genes are TRBV14 and TRBJ2-7; D ambiguous. This CDR3 comprises 10 residues. Trimming pared 3 bases from V and 5 bases from J, leaving 2 bases between. Looked up from germline, CDR1 is SGHDN and CDR2 is FVKESK. In nucleotides, the CDR3 is TGTGCCAGCAGCCATGACGAGCAGTACTTC. Amino acid sequence: CASSHDEQYF.

The chain is built from TRBV19 and TRBJ2-2; D gene unclear. The CDR3 totals 10 residues. Germline-derived CDR1 and CDR2 are LNHDA and SQIVND (reference sequence). Trimming pared 11 bases from V and 6 bases from J, leaving 7 bases between. CDR3 DNA sequence: TGTGCCGTGCTGGCCGGGGAGCTGTTTTTT. It encodes CAVLAGELFF.

This clonotype showed up just a few times. V is TRBV4-1 and J is TRBJ2-1; no reliable D call. The germline gives CDR1 MGHRA, CDR2 YSYEKL. The CDR3 contains 12 residues. Trimming stripped 7 bases from V and 8 bases from J, with 12 bases between. CDR3 in amino acids: CASTSPRYEQFF. The CDR3 DNA is TGCGCCAGCACCTCTCCCCGCTATGAGCAGTTCTTC.

This clonotype came up a few times. This chain links TRBV5-1 with TRBJ1-1, with D perhaps TRBD1 (6 bases). The CDR3 is made up of 13 amino acids. Trimming took 4 bases from V and 5 from J, leaving 12 bases between them. Germline V lookup: CDR1 SGHRS, CDR2 YFSETQ. DNA for the CDR3: TGCGCCAGCAGCCCCCAGGGGATTACTGAAGCTTTCTTT. It yields the protein CASSPQGITEAFF.

CDR3 amino acids: CASSPRQGLGPYEQYF. The CDR3 DNA reads TGTGCCAGCAGCCCGAGACAGGGCCTGGGCCCCTACGAGCAGTACTTC. The chain recombines TRBV9 with TRBJ2-7; TRBD1 matches 7 bases. Germline V gene sequence: CDR1 SGDLS, CDR2 YYNGEE. The V gene end was trimmed by 4 bases and the J gene end by 2 bases; junction bases not matched to a gene: 12. This CDR3 is built from 16 residues.

This clonotype was recorded a few times. This sequence joins TRBV6-1 and TRBJ1-2; 8 nucleotides line up with TRBD1. The CDR3 totals 14 residues. Per germline, CDR1 MNHNS and CDR2 SASEGT. The V segment lost 5 bases and the J segment 8 bases; nucleotides outside the gene matches: 10. CDR3 region: CASSPLQGAGGYTF. In nucleotides, the CDR3 is TGTGCCAGCAGTCCCCTTCAGGGGGCAGGGGGCTACACCTTC.

The rearrangement links TRBV4-2 to TRBJ2-1, with D hard to call. CDR1 and CDR2 (germline): LGHNA, YNFKEQ. The CDR3 is made up of 16 amino acids. Trimming took 2 bases from V and 5 from J, leaving 16 bases between them. The CDR3 spells CASSQPWAISHNEQFF. CDR3 DNA sequence: TGTGCCAGCAGCCAACCTTGGGCCATATCTCACAATGAGCAGTTCTTC.

The chain has TRBV27 and TRBJ2-7; the D is unclear. Trimming removed 4 bases at V and 5 bases at J, with 18 bases between. Germline loops: CDR1 MNHEY, CDR2 SMNVEV (reference sequence). This CDR3 has 15 amino acids. The CDR3 sequence is CASSSSLFRRHEQYF. The DNA for the CDR3 is TGTGCCAGCAGTTCCTCACTTTTCAGGCGCCACGAGCAGTACTTC.

The genes are TRBV2 and TRBJ2-1, with 11 bases fitting TRBD2. The CDR3 is made up of 13 amino acids. Trimming at V came to 7 bases and at J to 9 bases, leaving 5 bases not matched to a gene. Germline V gene lookup returns CDR1 SNHLY and CDR2 FYNNEI. CDR3 DNA: TGTGCCAGCACTCCGGGACTAGCGGTTGAGCAGTTCTTC. Protein sequence: CASTPGLAVEQFF.

The rearrangement links TRBV3-1 to TRBJ2-5; unclear D gene. The germline V and J ends were trimmed by 0 bases and 2 bases, with 16 bases remaining between them. The CDR3 extends over 17 amino acids. Germline V gene data show CDR1 as LGHDT and CDR2 as YNNKEL (reference sequence). CDR3 nucleotide sequence: TGTGCCAGCAGCCAAGATAATAGTGGCACATGGCAAGAGACCCAGTACTTC. As protein: CASSQDNSGTWQETQYF.

This clonotype was observed a few times. The gene calls are TRBV29-1 and TRBJ2-1; a possible D gene is TRBD1 (5 bases). CDR1 SQVTM and CDR2 ANQGSEA come from the germline V gene. The CDR3 spans 11 residues. Trimming left V 7 bases short and J 5 bases short, with 9 bases between. The CDR3 nucleotides read TGCAGCGGGATAGGGGACAATGAGCAGTTCTTC. Its protein product is CSGIGDNEQFF.

This clonotype was seen only a few times. V gene TRBV9 combines with J gene TRBJ2-3, with 11 bases fitting TRBD2. CDR3 length: 14 residues. Germline trimming cut 3 bases from V and 5 bases from J; bases unmatched to any gene: 2. From germline, CDR1 is SGDLS and CDR2 YYNGEE. CDR3 coding DNA: TGTGCCAGCAGCGCTAGCGGGAGGCAAGATACGCAGTATTTT. Encoded protein: CASSASGRQDTQYF.

This clonotype was seen only a few times. The chain links TRBV6-1 to TRBJ2-1; 7 bases are shared with TRBD2. With V trimmed by 6 bases and J by 0 bases, 8 bases remained unmatched. This CDR3 contains 16 residues. Germline V gene data show CDR1 as MNHNS and CDR2 as SASEGT. The chain's CDR3 is CASRRRGGDSYNEQFF. The CDR3, as DNA: TGTGCCAGCAGAAGGAGGGGAGGGGACTCCTACAATGAGCAGTTCTTC.

J is TRBJ1-1 and V is TRBV7-7; 9 bases agree with TRBD1. The CDR3 totals 17 residues. V was clipped by 0 bases and J by 7 bases; unmatched bases: 12. Germline assignment: CDR1 SSHAT and CDR2 FNYEAQ (reference sequence). The CDR3 is CASSLATPTGGYGEAFF. CDR3 coding DNA: TGTGCCAGCAGCTTAGCCACTCCTACAGGGGGCTATGGTGAAGCTTTCTTT.

This clonotype has just a few counts. The chain recombines TRBV9 with TRBJ2-5; no clear D. V lost 2 bases, J lost 7 bases, and 9 bases lay in between. This CDR3 has 12 residues. Germline CDR1 SGDLS, CDR2 YYNGEE. The CDR3 DNA reads as TGTGCCAGCAGCGTCTCGACGGGGACCCAGTACTTC. It encodes CASSVSTGTQYF.